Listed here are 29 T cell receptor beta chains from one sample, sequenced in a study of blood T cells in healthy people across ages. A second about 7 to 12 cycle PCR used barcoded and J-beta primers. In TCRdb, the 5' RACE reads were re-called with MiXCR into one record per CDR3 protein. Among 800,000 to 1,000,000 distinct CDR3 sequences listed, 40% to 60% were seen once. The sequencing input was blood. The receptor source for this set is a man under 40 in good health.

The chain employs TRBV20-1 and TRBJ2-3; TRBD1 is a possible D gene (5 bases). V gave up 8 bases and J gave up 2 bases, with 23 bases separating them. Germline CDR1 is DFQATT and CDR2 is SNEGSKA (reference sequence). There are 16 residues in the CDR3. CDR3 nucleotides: TGCAGTCTTGACAGAGGAGAAACGGGCGACACAGATACGCAGTATTTT. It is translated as CSLDRGETGDTDTQYF.

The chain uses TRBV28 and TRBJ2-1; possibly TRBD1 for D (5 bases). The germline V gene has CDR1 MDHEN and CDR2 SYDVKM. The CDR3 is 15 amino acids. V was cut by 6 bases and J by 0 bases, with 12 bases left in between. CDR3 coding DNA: TGTGCCAGCAGCCTCAGGGTTAGCTCCTACAATGAGCAGTTCTTC. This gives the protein CASSLRVSSYNEQFF.

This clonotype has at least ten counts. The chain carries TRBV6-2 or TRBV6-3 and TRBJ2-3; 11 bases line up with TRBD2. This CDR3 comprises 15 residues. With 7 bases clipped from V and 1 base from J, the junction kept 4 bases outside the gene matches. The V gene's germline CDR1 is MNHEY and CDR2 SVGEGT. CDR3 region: CASIKGLAGTDTQYF. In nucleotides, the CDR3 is TGTGCCAGCATCAAGGGACTAGCGGGCACAGATACGCAGTATTTT.

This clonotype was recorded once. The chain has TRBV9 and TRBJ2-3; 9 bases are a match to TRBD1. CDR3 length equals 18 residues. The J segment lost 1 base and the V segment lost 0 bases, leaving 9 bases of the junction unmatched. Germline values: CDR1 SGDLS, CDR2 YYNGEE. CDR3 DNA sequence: TGTGCCAGCAGCGTAGAAATTCAGACAGGGGGGGGCACAGATACGCAGTATTTT. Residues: CASSVEIQTGGGTDTQYF.

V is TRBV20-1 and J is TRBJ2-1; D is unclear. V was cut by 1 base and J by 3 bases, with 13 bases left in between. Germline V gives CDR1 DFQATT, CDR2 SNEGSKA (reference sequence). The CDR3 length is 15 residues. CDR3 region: CSARVGVGFYNEQFF. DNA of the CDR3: TGCAGTGCTAGAGTTGGCGTTGGCTTCTACAATGAGCAGTTCTTC.

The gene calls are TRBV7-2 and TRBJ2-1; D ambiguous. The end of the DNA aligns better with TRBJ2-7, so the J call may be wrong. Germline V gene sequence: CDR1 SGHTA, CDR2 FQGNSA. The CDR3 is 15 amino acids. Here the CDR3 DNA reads TGTGCCAGCAGCTTATACAGTAGCTCCTACAATGAGCAGTACTTC. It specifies CASSLYSSSYNEQYF.

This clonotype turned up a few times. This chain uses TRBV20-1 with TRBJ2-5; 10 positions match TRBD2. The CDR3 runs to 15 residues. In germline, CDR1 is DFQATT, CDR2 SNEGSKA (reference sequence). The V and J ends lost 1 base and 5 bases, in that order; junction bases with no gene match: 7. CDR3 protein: CSARGLGTSDETQYF. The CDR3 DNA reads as TGCAGTGCTAGAGGTCTGGGGACTAGCGATGAGACCCAGTACTTC.

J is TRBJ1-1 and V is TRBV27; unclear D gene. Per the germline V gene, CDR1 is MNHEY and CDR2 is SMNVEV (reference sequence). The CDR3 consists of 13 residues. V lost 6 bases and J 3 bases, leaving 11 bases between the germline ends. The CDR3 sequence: CASRRVLDTEAFF. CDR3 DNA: TGTGCCAGCAGGAGGGTCCTAGACACTGAAGCTTTCTTT.

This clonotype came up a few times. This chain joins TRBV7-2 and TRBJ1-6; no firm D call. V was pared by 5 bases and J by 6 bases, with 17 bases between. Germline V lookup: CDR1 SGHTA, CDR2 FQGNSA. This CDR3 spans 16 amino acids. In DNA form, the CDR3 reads TGTGCCAGCAGCCGGGTCACGTCGATGGCTAATTCACCCCTCCACTTT. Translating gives CASSRVTSMANSPLHF.

CDR3 bases: TGTGCCAGCAGCATACAGGGGGCGGGGCAGCCCCAGCATTTT. Encoded protein: CASSIQGAGQPQHF. The chain has TRBV7-2 and TRBJ1-5; 9 nucleotides align to TRBD1. CDR1 is SGHTA, CDR2 FQGNSA, per germline. The ends lost 5 bases at V and 7 bases at J; junction bases unmatched: 6. The CDR3 has 14 residues.

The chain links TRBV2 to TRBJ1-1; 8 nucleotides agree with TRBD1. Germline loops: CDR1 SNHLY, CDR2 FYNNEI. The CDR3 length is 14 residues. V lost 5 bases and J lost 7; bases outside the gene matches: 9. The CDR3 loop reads CASSRPGGAVEAFF. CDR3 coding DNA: TGTGCCAGCAGTCGGCCAGGGGGCGCGGTTGAAGCTTTCTTT.

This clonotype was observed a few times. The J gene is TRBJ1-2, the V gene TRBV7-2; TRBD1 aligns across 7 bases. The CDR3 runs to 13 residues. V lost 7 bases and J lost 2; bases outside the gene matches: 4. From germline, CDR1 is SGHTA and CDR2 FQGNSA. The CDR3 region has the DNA TGTGCCAGCAAGAGACAGGGAAACTATGGCTACACCTTC. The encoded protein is CASKRQGNYGYTF.

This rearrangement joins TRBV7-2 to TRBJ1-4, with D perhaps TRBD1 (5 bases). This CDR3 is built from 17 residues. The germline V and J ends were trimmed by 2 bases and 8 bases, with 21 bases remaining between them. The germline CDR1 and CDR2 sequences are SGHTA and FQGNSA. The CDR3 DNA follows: TGTGCCAGCAGCTTACTAGGAGGTACAGGTGCCGGGGAAAAACTGTTTTTT. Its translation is CASSLLGGTGAGEKLFF.

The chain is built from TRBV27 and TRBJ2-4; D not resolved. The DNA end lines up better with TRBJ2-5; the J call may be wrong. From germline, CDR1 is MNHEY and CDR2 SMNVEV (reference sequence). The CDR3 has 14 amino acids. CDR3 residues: CASSTGPIFLTQYF. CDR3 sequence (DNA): TGTGCCAGCAGTACTGGACCCATTTTTTTGACCCAGTACTTC.

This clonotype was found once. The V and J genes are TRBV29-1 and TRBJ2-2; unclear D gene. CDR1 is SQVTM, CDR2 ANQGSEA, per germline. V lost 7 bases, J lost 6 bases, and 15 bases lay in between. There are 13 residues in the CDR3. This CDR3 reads CSAYKSESGELFF. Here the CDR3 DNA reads TGCAGCGCCTATAAGTCCGAGTCCGGGGAGCTGTTTTTT.

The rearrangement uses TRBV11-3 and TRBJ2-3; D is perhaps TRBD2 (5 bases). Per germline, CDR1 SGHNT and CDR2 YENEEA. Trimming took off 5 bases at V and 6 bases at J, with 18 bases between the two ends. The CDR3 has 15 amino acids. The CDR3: CASSLRLTREDTQYF. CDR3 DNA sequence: TGTGCCAGCAGCCTACGACTAACGAGGGAGGATACGCAGTATTTT.

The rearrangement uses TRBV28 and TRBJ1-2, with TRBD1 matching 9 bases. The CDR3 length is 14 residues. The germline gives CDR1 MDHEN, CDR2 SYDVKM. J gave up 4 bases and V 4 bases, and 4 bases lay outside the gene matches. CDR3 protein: CASSSTGGPYGYTF. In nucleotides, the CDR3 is TGTGCCAGCAGTTCGACAGGGGGACCCTATGGCTACACCTTC.

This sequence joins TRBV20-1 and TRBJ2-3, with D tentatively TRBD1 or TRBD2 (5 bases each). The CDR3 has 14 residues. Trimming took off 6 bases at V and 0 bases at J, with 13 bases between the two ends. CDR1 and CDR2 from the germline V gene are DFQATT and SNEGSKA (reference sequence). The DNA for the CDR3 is TGCAGTGCACCCGGGACCACTAGCACAGATACGCAGTATTTT. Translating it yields CSAPGTTSTDTQYF.

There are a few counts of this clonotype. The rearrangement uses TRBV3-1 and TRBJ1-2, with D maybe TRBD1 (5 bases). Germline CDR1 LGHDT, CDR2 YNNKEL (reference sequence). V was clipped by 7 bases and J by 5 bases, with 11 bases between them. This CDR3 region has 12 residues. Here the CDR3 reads CASNGADYGYTF. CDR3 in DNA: TGTGCCAGCAACGGGGCAGATTATGGCTACACCTTC.

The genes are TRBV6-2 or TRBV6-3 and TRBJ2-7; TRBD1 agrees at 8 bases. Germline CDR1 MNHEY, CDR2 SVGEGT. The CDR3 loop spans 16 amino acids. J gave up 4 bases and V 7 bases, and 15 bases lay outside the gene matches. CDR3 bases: TGTGCCAGCACCTTACGGTGGACAGGGACCTCGTACGAGCAGTACTTC. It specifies CASTLRWTGTSYEQYF.

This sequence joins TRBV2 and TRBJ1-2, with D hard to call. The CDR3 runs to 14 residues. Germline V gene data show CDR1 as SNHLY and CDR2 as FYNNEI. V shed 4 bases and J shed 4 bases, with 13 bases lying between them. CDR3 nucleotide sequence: TGTGCCAGCAGTGTGGGCAGCCCGGGCTATGGCTACACCTTC. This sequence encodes CASSVGSPGYGYTF.

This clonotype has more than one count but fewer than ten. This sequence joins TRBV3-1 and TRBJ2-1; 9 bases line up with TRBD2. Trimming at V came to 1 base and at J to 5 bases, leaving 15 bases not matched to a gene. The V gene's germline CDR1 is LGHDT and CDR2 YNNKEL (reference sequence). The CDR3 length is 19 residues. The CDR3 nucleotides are TGTGCCAGCAGCCAAGCGTGGTCTAGCGGGGACATTTCGAACAATGAGCAGTTCTTC. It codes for CASSQAWSSGDISNNEQFF.

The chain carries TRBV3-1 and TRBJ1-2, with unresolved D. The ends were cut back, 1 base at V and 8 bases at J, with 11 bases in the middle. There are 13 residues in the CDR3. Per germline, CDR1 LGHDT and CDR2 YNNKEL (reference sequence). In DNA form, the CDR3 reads TGTGCCAGCAGCCAAGTGGAGGGTGGCGGCTACACCTTC. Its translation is CASSQVEGGGYTF. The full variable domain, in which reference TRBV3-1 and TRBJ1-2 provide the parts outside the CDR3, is DTAVSQTPKYLVTQMGNDKSIKCEQNLGHDTMYWYKQDSKKFLKIMFSYNNKELIINETVPNRFSPKSPDKAHLNLHINSLELGDSAVYFCASSQVEGGGYTFGSGTRLTVV.

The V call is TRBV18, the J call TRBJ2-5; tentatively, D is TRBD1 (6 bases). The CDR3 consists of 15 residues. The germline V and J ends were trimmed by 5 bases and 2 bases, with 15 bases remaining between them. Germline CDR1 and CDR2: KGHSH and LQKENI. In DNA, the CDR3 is TGTGCCAGCTCAACAGGACAGATAGTACAAGAGACCCAGTACTTC. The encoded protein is CASSTGQIVQETQYF.

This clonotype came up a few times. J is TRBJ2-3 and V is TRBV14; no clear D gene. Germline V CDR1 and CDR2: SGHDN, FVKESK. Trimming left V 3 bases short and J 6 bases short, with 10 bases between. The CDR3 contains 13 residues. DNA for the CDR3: TGTGCCAGCAGCCAGGAGTTTTGGGATACGCAGTATTTT. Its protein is CASSQEFWDTQYF. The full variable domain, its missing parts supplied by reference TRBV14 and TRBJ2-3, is EAGVTQFPSHSVIEKGQTVTLRCDPISGHDNLYWYRRVMGKEIKFLLHFVKESKQDESGMPNNRFLAERTGGTYSTLKVQPAELEDSGVYFCASSQEFWDTQYFGPGTRLTVL.

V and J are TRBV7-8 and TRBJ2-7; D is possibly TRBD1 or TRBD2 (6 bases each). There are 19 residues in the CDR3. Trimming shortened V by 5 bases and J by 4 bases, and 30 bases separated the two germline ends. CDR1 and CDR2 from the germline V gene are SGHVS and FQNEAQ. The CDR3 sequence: CASSTPYGGAGEHLYEQYF. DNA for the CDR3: TGTGCCAGCAGCACCCCATACGGCGGGGCAGGGGAACATCTTTACGAGCAGTACTTC.

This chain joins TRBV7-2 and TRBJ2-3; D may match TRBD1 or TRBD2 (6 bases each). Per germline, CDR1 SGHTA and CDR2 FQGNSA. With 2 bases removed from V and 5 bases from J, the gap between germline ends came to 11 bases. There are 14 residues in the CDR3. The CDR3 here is CASSLLGGEDTQYF. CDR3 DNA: TGTGCCAGCAGCTTATTGGGGGGCGAAGATACGCAGTATTTT.

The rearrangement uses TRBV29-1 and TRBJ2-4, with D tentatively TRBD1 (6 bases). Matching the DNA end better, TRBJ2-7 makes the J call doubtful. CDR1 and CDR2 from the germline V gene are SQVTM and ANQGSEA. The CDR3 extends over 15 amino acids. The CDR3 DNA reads TGCAGCGTTGCCCCCGATTACAGGGATTACTACGAGCAGTACTTC. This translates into CSVAPDYRDYYEQYF.

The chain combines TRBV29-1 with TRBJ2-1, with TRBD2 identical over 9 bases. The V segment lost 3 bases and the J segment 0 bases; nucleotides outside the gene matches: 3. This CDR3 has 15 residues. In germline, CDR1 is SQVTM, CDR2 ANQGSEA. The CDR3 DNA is TGCAGCGTTGATAGCGGGGGCTCCTCCTACAATGAGCAGTTCTTC. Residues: CSVDSGGSSYNEQFF.